These T cell receptor beta chains were read from a single sample in a study of response to subunit inactivated influenza vaccine. TCRdb re-derived calls from the RT-PCR reads in MiXCR, one entry per CDR3 protein. The sample lists some 520,000 distinct CDR3 sequences; 16% were seen once. The sequenced sample was CD4+ T cells sorted from PBMCs, obtained less than 30 months after vaccination. All receptors derive from a man between 50 and 75 years old who received an inactivated influenza vaccine. Both conserved end residues are trimmed from each CDR3. Size tells how often a clone was seen (once, few, many) or the class of an expanded clone, and some rows leave it out.

length,size,V,CDR3
12,few,TRBV10-3,AMTVRDKNQPQH
11,few,TRBV14,ASSHRGHETQY
12,-,TRBV10-3,AIKEGQGNYEQY
11,-,TRBV10-2,ASSHRADQPQH
14,-,TRBV6-1,ASSETLESRNYGYT
12,-,TRBV12-3/TRBV12-4,ASSPGQGYDEQY
16,-,TRBV11-2,ASSLERAGHPGGEKLF
12,many,TRBV5-1,ASSLGQGSDEQY
14,-,TRBV6-2/TRBV6-3,ASSGLLAVGRETQY
12,-,TRBV20-1,SASGGTTKETQY
11,-,TRBV7-2,ASSVQRNTEAF
11,-,TRBV12-3/TRBV12-4,ASSWGQANEAF
12,few,TRBV18,ASSPRGISYEQY
11,many,TRBV20-1,RAGTGMNTEAF
14,few,TRBV20-1,SARPGTELAKNIQY
12,many,TRBV20-1,SARSPGVHNEQF
11,-,TRBV29-1,SVAQGAHYEQY
13,-,TRBV20-1,SAQGLAVYQETQY
11,few,TRBV29-1,SYNWGQSYEQY
12,-,TRBV2,ASGGRVSNQPQH
13,few,TRBV5-1,ASSKTGDNTDTQY
11,-,TRBV10-3,AISGLNNNEQF
15,-,TRBV5-1,ASSARTSGRYTGELF
16,-,TRBV3-1,ASSQDLLAGGRGETQY
12,-,TRBV5-4,ASSFQEGSKTQY
14,few,TRBV27,ASSSWTGPVSYEQY
14,-,TRBV19,ASSIGWGANTGELF
13,-,TRBV5-1,ASSLAIGTSYEQY
13,few,TRBV7-9,ASSLGRKRTGELF
11,few,TRBV3-1,ASSQDRVNEQF
14,-,TRBV18,ASSPYTGGLTGELF
9,many,TRBV20-1,SASGRETQY
13,-,TRBV6-1,ASSSPQSPNTEAF
13,-,TRBV20-1,SARAGGSSYNEQF